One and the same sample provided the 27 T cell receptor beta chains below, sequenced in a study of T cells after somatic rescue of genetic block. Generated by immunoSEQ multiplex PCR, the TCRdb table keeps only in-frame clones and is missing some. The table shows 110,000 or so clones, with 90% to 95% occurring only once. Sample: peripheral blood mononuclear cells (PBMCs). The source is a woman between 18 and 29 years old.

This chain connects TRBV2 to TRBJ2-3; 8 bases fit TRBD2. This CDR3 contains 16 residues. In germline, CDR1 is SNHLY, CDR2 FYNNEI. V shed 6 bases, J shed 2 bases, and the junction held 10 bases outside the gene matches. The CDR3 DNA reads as TGTGCCAGCAGGTTAGCGGGGCGGGCATCCACAGATACGCAGTATTTT. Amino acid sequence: CASRLAGRASTDTQYF.

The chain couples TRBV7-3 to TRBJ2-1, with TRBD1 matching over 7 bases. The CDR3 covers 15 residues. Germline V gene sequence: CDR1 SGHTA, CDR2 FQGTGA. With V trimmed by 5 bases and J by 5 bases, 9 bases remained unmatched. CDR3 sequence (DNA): TGTGCCAGCAGCCTCCCGGGACAGAGAGACAATGAGCAGTTCTTC. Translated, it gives CASSLPGQRDNEQFF.

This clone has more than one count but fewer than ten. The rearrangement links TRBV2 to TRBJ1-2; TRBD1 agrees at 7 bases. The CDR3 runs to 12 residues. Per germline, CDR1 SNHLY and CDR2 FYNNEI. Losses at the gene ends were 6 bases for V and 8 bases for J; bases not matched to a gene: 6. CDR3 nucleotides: TGTGCCAGCAGACCCGACAGGGTGGGCTACACCTTC. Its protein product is CASRPDRVGYTF.

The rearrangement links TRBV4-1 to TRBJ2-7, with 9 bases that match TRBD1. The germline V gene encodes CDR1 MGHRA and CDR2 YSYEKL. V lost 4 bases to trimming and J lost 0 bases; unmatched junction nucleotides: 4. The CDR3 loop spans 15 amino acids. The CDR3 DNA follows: TGCGCCAGCAGCCTAGAGACAGGGGGCTCCTACGAGCAGTACTTC. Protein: CASSLETGGSYEQYF.

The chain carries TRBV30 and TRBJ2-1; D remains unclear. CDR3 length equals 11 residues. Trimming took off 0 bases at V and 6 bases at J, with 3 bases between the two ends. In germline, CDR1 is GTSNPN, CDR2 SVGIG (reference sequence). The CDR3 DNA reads TGTGCCTGGAGTGTACCCAATGAGCAGTTCTTC. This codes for CAWSVPNEQFF.

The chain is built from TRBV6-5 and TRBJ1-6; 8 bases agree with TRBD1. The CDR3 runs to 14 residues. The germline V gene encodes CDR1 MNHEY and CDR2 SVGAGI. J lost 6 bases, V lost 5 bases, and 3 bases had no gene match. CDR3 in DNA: TGTGCCAGCAGTCGGACAGGGCCTAATTCACCCCTCCACTTT. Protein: CASSRTGPNSPLHF.

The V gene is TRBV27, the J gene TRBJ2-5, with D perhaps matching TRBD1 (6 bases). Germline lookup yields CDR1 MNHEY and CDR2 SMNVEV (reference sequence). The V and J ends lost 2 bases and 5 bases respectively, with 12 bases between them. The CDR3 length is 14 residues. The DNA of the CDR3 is TGTGCCAGCAGTTTACGGTGGGGGCGGGAGACCCAGTACTTC. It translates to CASSLRWGRETQYF.

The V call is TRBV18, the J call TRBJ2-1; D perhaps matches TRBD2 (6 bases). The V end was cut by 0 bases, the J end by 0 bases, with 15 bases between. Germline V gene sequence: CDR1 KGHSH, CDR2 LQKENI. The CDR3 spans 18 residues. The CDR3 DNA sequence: TGTGCCAGCTCACCACCGATGGGGCGGGGACGCTCCTACAATGAGCAGTTCTTC. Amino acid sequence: CASSPPMGRGRSYNEQFF.

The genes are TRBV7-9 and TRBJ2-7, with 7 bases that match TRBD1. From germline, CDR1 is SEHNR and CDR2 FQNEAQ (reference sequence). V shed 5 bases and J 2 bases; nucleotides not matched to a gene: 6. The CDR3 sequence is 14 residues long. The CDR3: CASSADRVTYEQYF. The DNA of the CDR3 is TGTGCCAGCAGCGCCGACAGGGTCACCTACGAGCAGTACTTC.

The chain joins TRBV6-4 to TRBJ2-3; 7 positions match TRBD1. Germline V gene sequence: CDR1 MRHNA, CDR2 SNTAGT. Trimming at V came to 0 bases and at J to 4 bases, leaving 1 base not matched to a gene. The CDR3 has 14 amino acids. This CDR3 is CASSDSQGADTQYF. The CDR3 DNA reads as TGTGCCAGCAGTGACTCCCAGGGGGCAGATACGCAGTATTTT.

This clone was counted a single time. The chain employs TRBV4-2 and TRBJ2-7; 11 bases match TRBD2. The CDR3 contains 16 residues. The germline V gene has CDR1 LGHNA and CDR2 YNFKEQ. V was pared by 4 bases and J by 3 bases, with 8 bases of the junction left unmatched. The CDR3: CASSRALGLAGYEQYF. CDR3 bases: TGTGCCAGCAGCCGAGCCCTCGGACTAGCGGGCTACGAGCAGTACTTC.

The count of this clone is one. Written as DNA, the CDR3 is TGTGCCAGCAGTGAATTTGAGACCCAGTACTTC. Amino acids: CASSEFETQYF. The V call is TRBV6-1, the J call TRBJ2-5; D call uncertain. This CDR3 spans 11 amino acids. The germline gives CDR1 MNHNS, CDR2 SASEGT. Trimming pared 2 bases from V and 5 bases from J, leaving 3 bases between.

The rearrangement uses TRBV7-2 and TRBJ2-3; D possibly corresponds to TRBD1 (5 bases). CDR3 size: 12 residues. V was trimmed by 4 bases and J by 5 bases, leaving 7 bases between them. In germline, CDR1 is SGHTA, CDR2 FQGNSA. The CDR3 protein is CASSSQGDTQYF. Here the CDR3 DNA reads TGTGCCAGCAGCTCGCAGGGAGATACGCAGTATTTT.

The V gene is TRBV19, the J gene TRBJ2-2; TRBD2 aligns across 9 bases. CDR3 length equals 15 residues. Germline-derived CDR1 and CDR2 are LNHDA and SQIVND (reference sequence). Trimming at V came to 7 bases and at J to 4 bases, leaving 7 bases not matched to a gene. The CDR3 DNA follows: TGTGCCAGTACCCCGGGACTAGCCCGCACCGGGGAGCTGTTTTTT. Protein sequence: CASTPGLARTGELFF. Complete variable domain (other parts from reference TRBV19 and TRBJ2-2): DGGITQSPKYLFRKEGQNVTLSCEQNLNHDAMYWYRQDPGQGLRLIYYSQIVNDFQKGDIAEGYSVSREKKESFPLTVTSAQKNPTAFYLCASTPGLARTGELFFGEGSRLTVL.

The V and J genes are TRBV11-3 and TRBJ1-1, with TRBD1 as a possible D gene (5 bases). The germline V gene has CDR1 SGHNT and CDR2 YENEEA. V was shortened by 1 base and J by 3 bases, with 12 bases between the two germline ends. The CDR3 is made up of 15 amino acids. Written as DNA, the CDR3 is TGTGCCAGCAGCTTAGGCCGGGGCGTTCACACTGAAGCTTTCTTT. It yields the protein CASSLGRGVHTEAFF.

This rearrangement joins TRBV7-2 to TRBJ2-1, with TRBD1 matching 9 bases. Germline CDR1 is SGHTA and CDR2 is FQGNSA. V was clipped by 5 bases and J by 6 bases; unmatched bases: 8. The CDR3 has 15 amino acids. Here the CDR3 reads CASSGGDRVGNEQFF. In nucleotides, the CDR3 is TGTGCCAGCAGCGGTGGGGACAGGGTGGGCAATGAGCAGTTCTTC.

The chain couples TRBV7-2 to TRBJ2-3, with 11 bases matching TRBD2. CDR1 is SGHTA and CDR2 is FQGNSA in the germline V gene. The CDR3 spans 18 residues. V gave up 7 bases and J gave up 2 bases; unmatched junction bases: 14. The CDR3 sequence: CASTSRASGGSLTDTQYF. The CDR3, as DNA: TGTGCCAGCACCTCGAGGGCTAGCGGGGGGTCCCTCACAGATACGCAGTATTTT.

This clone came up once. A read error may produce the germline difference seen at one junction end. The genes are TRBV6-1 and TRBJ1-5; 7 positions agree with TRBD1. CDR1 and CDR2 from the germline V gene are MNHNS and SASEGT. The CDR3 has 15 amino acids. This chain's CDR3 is CASGDPGTVGQPQHF. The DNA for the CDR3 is TGTGCCAGCGGTGACCCCGGGACAGTGGGACAGCCCCAGCATTTT.

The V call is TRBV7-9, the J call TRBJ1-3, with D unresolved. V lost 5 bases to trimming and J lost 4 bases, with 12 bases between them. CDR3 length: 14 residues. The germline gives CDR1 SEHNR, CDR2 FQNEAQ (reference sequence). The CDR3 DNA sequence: TGTGCCAGCAGCCATCCAACGGTCGGAAACACCATATATTTT. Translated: CASSHPTVGNTIYF. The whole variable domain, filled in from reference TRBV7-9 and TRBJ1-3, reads DTGVSQNPRHKITKRGQNVTFRCDPISEHNRLYWYRQTLGQGPEFLTYFQNEAQLEKSRLLSDRFSAERPKGSFSTLEIQRTEQGDSAMYLCASSHPTVGNTIYFGEGSWLTVV.

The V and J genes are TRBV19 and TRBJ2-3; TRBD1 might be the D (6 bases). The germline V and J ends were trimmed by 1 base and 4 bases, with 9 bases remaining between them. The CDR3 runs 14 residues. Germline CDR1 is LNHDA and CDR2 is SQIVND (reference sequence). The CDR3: CASSIGRQADTQYF. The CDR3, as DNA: TGTGCCAGTAGTATAGGCAGACAGGCAGATACGCAGTATTTT.

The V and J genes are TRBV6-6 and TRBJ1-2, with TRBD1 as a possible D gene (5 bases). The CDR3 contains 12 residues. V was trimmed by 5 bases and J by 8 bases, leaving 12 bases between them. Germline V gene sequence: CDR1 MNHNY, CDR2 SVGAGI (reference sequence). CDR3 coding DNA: TGTGCCAGCAGTCCAGGGAACGGAGGCTACACCTTC. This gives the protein CASSPGNGGYTF.

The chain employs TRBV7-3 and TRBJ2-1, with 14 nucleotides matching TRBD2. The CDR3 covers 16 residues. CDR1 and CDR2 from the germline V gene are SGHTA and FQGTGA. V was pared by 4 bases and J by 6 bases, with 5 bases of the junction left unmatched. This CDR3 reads CASSSRLAGGPNEQFF. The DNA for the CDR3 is TGTGCCAGCAGCTCCCGACTAGCGGGGGGGCCCAATGAGCAGTTCTTC.

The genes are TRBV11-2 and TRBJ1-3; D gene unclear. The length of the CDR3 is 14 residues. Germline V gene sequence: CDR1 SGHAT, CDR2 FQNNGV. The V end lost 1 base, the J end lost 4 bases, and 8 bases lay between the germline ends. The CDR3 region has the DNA TGTGCCAGCAGCTTAGGAGGGCCCGGAAACACCATATATTTT. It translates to CASSLGGPGNTIYF.

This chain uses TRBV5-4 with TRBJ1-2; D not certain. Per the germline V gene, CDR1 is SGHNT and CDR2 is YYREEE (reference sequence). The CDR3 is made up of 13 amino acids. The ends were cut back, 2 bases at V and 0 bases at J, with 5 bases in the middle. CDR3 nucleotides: TGTGCCAGCAGCTTAGCAGCTAACTATGGCTACACCTTC. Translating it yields CASSLAANYGYTF.

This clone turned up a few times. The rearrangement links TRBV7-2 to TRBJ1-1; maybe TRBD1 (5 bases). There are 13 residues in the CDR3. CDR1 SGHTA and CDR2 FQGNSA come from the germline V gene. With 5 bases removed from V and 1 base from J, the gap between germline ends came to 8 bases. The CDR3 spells CASSPGPNTEAFF. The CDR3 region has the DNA TGTGCCAGCAGCCCGGGGCCGAACACTGAAGCTTTCTTT.

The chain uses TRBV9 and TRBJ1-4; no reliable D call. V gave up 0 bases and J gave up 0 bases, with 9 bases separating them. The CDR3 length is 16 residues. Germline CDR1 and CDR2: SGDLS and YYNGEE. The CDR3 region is CASSVGTAATNEKLFF. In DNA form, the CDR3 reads TGTGCCAGCAGCGTAGGTACGGCTGCAACTAATGAAAAACTGTTTTTT.

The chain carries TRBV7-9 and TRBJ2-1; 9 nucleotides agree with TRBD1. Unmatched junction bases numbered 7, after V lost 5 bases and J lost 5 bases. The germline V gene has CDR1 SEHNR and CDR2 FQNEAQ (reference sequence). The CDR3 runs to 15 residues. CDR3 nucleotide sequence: TGTGCCAGCAGCATTACAGGGGGCGCAGACAATGAGCAGTTCTTC. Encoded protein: CASSITGGADNEQFF.